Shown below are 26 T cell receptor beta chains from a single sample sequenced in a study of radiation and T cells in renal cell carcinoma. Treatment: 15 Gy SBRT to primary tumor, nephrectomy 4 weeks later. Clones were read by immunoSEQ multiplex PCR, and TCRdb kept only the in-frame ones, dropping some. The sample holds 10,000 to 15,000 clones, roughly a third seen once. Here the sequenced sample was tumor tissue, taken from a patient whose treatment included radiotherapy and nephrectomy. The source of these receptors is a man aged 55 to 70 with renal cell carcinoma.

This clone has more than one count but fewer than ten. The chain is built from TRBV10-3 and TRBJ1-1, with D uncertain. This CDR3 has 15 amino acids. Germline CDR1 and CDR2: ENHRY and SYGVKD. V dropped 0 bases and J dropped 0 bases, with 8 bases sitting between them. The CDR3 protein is CAISESAAMNTEAFF. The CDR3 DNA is TGTGCCATCAGTGAGTCCGCAGCGATGAACACTGAAGCTTTCTTT.

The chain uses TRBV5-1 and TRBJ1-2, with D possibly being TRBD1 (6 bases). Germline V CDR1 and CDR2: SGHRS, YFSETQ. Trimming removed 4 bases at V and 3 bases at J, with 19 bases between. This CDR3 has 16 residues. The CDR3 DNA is TGCGCCAGCAGCCCCGCGAGTCAGGGGTCCTACTATGGCTACACCTTC. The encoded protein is CASSPASQGSYYGYTF.

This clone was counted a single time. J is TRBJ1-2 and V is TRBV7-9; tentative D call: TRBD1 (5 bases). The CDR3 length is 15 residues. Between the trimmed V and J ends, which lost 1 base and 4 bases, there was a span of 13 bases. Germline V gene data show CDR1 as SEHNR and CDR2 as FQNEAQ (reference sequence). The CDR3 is CASSLVGEEAYGYTF. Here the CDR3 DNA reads TGTGCCAGCAGCTTAGTGGGGGAAGAAGCCTATGGCTACACCTTC.

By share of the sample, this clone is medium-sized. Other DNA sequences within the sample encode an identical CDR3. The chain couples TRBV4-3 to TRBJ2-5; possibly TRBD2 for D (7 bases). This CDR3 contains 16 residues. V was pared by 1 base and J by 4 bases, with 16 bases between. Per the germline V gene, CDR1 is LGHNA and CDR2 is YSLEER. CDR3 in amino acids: CASSQGLAGAGETQYF. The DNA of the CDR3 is TGCGCCAGCAGCCAAGGACTGGCGGGGGCGGGAGAGACCCAGTACTTC.

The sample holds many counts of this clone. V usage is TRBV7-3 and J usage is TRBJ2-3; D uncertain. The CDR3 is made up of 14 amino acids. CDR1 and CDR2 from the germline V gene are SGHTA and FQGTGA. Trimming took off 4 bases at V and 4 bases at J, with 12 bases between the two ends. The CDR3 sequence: CASSSDPYSDTQYF. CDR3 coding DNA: TGTGCCAGCAGCTCAGACCCGTACTCAGATACGCAGTATTTT.

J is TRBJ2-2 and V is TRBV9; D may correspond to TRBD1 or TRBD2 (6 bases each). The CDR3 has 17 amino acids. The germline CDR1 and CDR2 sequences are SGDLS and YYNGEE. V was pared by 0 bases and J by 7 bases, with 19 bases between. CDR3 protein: CASSVEVQGRLGGELFF. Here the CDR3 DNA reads TGTGCCAGCAGCGTAGAGGTTCAGGGGAGGCTCGGCGGGGAGCTGTTTTTT. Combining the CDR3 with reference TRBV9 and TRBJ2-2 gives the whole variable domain DSGVTQTPKHLITATGQRVTLRCSPRSGDLSVYWYQQSLDQGLQFLIQYYNGEERAKGNILERFSAQQFPDLHSELNLSSLELGDSALYFCASSVEVQGRLGGELFFGEGSRLTVL.

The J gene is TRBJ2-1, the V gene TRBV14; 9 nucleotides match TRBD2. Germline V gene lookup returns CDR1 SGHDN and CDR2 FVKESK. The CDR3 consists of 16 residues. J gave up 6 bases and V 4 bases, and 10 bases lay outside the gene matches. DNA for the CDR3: TGTGCCAGCAGCCCCACCCGCGGGAGGGTGGGCAATGAGCAGTTCTTC. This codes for CASSPTRGRVGNEQFF.

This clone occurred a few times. This CDR3 reads CASSLAEGQFGYTF. CDR3 DNA sequence: TGCGCCAGCAGCTTGGCCGAGGGACAGTTTGGCTACACCTTC. The chain uses TRBV5-1 and TRBJ1-2; 7 bases fit TRBD1. There are 14 residues in the CDR3. Germline CDR1 reads SGHRS; CDR2 reads YFSETQ. V shed 0 bases and J 7 bases; nucleotides not matched to a gene: 6.

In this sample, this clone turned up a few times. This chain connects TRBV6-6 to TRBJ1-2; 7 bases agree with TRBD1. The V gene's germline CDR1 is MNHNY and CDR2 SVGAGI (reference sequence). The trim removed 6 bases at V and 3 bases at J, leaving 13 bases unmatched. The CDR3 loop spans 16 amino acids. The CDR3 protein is CASSNRGIFPDYGYTF. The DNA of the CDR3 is TGTGCCAGCAGCAACAGGGGTATATTTCCAGACTATGGCTACACCTTC.

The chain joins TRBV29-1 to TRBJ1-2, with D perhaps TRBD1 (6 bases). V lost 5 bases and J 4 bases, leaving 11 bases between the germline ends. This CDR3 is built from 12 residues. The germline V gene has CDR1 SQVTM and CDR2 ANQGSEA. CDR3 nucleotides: TGCAGCGTTATTGGGGGCAGCTATGGCTACACCTTC. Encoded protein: CSVIGGSYGYTF.

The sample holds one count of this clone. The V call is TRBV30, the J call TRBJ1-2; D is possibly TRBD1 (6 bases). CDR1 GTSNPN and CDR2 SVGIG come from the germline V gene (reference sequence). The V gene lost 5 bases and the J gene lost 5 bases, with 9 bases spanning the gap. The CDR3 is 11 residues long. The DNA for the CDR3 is TGTGCCTGGGGACAGACGTATGGCTACACCTTC. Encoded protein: CAWGQTYGYTF.

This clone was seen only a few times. The CDR3 DNA sequence: TGTGCCAGCAGCAAAACAGGGGTTAACTATGGCTACACCTTC. Amino acids: CASSKTGVNYGYTF. The rearrangement uses TRBV7-2 and TRBJ1-2; TRBD1 agrees at 7 bases. The CDR3 is made up of 14 amino acids. Germline V gene lookup returns CDR1 SGHTA and CDR2 FQGNSA. V dropped 5 bases and J dropped 1; count of bases not matched to a gene: 4.

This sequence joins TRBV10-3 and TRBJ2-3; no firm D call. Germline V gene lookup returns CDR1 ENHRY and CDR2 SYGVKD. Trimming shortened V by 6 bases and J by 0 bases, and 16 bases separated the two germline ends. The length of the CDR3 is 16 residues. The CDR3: CAISERKALSTDTQYF. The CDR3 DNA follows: TGTGCCATCAGCGAAAGGAAAGCGTTAAGCACAGATACGCAGTATTTT.

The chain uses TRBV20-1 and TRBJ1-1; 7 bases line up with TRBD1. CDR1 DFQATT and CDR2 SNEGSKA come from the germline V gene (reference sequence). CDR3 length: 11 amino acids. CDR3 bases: TGCAGACCCAACAGGGGTACTGAAGCTTTCTTT. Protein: CRPNRGTEAFF.

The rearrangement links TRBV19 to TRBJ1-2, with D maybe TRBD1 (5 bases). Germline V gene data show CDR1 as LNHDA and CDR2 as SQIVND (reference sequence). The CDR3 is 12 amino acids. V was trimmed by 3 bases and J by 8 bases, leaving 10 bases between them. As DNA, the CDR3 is TGTGCCAGTAGTATGTCAACAGGCGGCTACACCTTC. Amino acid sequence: CASSMSTGGYTF.

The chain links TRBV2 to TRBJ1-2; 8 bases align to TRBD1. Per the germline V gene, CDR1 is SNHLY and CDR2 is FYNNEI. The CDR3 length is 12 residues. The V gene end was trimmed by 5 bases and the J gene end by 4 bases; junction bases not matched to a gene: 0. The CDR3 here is CASSTGGYGYTF. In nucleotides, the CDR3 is TGTGCCAGCAGTACAGGGGGCTATGGCTACACCTTC.

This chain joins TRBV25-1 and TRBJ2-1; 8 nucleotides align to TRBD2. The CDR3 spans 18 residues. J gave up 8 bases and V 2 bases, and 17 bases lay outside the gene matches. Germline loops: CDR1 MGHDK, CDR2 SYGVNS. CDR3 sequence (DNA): TGTGCCAGCAGTGAAGGCCCCGGAGGGACTAGATTCCCTCATGAGCAGTTCTTC. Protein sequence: CASSEGPGGTRFPHEQFF.

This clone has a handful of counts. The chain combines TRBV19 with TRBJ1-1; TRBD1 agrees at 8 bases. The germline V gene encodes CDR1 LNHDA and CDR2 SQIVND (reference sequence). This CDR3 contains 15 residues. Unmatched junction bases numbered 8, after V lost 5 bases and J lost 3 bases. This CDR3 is CASSPRTGHYTEAFF. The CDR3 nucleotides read TGTGCCAGTAGTCCTCGGACAGGGCATTACACTGAAGCTTTCTTT.

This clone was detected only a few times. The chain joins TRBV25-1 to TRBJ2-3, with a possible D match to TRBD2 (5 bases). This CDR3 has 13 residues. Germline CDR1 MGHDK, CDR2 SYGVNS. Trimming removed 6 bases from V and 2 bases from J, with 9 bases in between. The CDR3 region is CASREDPTDTQYF. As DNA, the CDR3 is TGTGCCAGCAGGGAGGACCCCACAGATACGCAGTATTTT.

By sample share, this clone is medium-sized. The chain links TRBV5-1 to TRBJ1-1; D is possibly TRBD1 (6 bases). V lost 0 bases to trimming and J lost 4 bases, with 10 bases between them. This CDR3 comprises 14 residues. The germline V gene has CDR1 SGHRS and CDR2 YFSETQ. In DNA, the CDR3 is TGCGCCAGCAGCTTGGGGCAGGGGAGCACTGAAGCTTTCTTT. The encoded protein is CASSLGQGSTEAFF. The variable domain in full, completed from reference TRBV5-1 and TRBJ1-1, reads KAGVTQTPRYLIKTRGQQVTLSCSPISGHRSVSWYQQTPGQGLQFLFEYFSETQRNKGNFPGRFSGRQFSNSRSEMNVSTLELGDSALYLCASSLGQGSTEAFFGQGTRLTVV.

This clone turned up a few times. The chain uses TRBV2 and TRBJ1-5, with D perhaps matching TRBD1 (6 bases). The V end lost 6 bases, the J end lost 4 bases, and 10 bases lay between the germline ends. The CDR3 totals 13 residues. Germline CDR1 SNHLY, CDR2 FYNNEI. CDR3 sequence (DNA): TGTGCCAGCAGAGGACAGAATAATCAGCCCCAGCATTTT. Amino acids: CASRGQNNQPQHF. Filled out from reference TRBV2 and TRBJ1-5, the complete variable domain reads EPEVTQTPSHQVTQMGQEVILRCVPISNHLYFYWYRQILGQKVEFLVSFYNNEISEKSEIFDDQFSVERPDGSNFTLKIRSTKLEDSAMYFCASRGQNNQPQHFGDGTRLSIL.

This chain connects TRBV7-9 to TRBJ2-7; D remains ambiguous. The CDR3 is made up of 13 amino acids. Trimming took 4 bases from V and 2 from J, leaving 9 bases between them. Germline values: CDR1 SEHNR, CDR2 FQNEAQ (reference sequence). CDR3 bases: TGTGCCAGCAGCTCACCCTATACCTACGAGCAGTACTTC. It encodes CASSSPYTYEQYF.

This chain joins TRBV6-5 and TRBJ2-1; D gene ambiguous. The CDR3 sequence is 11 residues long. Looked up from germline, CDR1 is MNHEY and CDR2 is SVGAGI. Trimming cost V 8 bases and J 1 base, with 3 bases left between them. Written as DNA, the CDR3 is TGTGCCAGCCGGTCCTACAATGAGCAGTTCTTC. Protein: CASRSYNEQFF.

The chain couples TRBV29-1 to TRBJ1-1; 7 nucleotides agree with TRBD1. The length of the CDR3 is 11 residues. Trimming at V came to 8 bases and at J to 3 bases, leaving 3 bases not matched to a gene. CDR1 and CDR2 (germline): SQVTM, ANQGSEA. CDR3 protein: CSPGTDTEAFF. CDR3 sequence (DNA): TGCAGCCCAGGGACAGACACTGAAGCTTTCTTT.

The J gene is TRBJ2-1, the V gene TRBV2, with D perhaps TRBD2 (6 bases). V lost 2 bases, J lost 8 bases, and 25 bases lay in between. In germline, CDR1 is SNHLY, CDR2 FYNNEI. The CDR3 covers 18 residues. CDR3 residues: CASSEPRLGKDGVDEQFF. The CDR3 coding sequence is TGTGCCAGCAGTGAACCGAGACTAGGTAAAGACGGTGTCGATGAGCAGTTCTTC.

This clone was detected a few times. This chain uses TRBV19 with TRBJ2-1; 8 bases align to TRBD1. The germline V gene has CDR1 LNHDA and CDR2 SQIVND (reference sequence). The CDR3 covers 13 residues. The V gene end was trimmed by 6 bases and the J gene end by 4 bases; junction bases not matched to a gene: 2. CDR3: CASRGQGYNEQFF. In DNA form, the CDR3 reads TGTGCCAGTAGAGGACAGGGATACAATGAGCAGTTCTTC.